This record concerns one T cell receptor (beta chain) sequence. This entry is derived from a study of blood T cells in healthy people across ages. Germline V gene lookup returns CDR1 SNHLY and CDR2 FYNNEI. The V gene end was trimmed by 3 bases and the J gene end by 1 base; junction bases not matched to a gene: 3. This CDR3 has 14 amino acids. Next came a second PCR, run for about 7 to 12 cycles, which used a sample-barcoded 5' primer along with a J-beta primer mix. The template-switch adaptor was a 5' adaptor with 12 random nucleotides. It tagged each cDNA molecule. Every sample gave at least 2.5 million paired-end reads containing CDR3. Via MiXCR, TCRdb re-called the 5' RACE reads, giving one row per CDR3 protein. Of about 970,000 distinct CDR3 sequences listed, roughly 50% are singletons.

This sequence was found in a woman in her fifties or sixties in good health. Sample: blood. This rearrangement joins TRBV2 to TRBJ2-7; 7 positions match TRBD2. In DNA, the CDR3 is TGTGCCAGCAGTGATCTGGGACTATCCTACGAGCAGTACTTC. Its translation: CASSDLGLSYEQYF.